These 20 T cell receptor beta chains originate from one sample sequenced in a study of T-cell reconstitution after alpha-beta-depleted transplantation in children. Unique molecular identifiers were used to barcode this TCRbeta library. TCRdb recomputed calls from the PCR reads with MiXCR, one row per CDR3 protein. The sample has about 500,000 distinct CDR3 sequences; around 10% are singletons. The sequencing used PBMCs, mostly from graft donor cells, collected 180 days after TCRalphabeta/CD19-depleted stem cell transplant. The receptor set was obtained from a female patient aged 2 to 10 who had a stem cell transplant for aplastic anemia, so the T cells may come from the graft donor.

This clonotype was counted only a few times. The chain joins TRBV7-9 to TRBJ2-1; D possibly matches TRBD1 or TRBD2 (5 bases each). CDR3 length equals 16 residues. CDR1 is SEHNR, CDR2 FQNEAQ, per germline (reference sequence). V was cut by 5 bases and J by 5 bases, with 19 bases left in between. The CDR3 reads CASSPHGAPRDNEQFF. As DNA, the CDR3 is TGTGCCAGCAGCCCGCACGGGGCTCCGAGGGACAATGAGCAGTTCTTC.

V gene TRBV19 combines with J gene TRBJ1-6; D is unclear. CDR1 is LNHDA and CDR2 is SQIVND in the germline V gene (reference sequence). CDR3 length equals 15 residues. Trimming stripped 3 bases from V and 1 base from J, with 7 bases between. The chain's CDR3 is CASSIKDSYNSPLHF. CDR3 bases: TGTGCCAGTAGTATCAAAGATTCCTATAATTCACCCCTCCACTTT. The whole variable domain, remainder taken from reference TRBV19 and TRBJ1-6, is DGGITQSPKYLFRKEGQNVTLSCEQNLNHDAMYWYRQDPGQGLRLIYYSQIVNDFQKGDIAEGYSVSREKKESFPLTVTSAQKNPTAFYLCASSIKDSYNSPLHFGNGTRLTVT.

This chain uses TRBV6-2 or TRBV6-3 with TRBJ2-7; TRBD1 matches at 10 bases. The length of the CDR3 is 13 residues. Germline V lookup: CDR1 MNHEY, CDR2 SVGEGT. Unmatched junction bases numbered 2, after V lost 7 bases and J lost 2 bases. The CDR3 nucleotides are TGTGCCAGCACGGGACAGGGGCCCTACGAGCAGTACTTC. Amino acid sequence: CASTGQGPYEQYF.

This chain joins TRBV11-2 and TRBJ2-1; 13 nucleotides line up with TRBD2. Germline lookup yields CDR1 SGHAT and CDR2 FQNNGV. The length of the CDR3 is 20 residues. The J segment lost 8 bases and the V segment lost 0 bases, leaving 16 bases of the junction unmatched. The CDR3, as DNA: TGTGCCAGCAGCTTAGATTGGACTAGCGGGAGTAGGTATCGGGAGGATGAGCAGTTCTTC. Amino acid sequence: CASSLDWTSGSRYREDEQFF.

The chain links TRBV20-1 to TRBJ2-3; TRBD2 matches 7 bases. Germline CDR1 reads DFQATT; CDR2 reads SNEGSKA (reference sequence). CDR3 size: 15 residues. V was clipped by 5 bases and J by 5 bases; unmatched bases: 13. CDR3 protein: CSAETGTTSGDTQYF. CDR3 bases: TGCAGTGCTGAAACCGGGACTACCTCCGGAGATACGCAGTATTTT.

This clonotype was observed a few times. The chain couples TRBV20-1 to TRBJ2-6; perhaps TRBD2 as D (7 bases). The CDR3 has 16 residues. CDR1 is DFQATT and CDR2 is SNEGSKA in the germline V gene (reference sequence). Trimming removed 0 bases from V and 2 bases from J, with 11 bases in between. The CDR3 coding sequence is TGCAGTGCTAGAGATAGGGGGACTACTGGGGCCAACGTCCTGACTTTC. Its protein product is CSARDRGTTGANVLTF.

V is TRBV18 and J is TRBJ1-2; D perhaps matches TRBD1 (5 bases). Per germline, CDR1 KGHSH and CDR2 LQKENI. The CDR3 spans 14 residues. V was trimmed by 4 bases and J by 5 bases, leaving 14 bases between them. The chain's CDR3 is CASSLRDRPYGYTF. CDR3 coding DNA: TGTGCCAGCTCACTTCGAGACAGACCTTATGGCTACACCTTC.

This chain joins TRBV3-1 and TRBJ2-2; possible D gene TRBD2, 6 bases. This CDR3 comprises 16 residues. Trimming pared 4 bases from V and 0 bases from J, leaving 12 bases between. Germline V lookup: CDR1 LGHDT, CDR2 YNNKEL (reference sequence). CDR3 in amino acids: CASSPLRGANTGELFF. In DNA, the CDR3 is TGTGCCAGCAGCCCCTTGCGGGGAGCGAACACCGGGGAGCTGTTTTTT.

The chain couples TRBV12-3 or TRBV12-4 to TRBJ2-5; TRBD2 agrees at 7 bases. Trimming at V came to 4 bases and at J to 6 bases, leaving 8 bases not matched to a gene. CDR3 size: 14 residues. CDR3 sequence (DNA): TGTGCCAGCAGTTCCGCGGGAGCGGGGAAGACCCAGTACTTC. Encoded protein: CASSSAGAGKTQYF.

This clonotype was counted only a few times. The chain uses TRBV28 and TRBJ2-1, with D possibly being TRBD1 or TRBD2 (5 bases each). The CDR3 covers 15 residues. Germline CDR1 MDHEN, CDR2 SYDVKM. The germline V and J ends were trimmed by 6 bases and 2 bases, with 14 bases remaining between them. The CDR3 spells CASRQGEKTYNEQFF. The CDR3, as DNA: TGTGCCAGCAGGCAAGGGGAGAAGACCTACAATGAGCAGTTCTTC. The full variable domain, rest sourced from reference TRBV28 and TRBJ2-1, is DVKVTQSSRYLVKRTGEKVFLECVQDMDHENMFWYRQDPGLGLRLIYFSYDVKMKEKGDIPEGYSVSREKKERFSLILESASTNQTSMYLCASRQGEKTYNEQFFGPGTRLTVL.

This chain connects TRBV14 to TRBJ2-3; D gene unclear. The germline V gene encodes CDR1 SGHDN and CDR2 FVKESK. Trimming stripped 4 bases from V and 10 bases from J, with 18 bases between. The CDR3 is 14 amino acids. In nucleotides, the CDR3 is TGTGCCAGCAGCCGATCCGGGTTTCCGAATCCGCAGTATTTT. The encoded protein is CASSRSGFPNPQYF.

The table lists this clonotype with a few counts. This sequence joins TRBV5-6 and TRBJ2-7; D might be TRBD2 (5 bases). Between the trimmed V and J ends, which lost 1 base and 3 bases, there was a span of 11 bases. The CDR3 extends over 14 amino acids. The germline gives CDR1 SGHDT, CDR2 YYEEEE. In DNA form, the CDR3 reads TGTGCCAGCAGCTTGACTCCGGGGTTCTACGAGCAGTACGTC. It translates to CASSLTPGFYEQYV.

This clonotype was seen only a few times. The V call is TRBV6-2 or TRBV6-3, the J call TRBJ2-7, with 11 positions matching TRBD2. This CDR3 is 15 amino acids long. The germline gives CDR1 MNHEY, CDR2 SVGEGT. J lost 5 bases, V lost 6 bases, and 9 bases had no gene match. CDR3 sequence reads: CASRRPTSGSHEQYV. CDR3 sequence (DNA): TGTGCCAGCAGGCGTCCCACTAGCGGGAGCCACGAGCAGTACGTC.

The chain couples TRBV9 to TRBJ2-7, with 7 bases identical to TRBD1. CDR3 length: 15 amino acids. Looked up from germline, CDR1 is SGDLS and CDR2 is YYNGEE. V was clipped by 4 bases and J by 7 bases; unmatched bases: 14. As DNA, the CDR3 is TGTGCCAGCAGCCCCAGGACAGGATTCCTTAGGGAGCAGTACTTC. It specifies CASSPRTGFLREQYF.

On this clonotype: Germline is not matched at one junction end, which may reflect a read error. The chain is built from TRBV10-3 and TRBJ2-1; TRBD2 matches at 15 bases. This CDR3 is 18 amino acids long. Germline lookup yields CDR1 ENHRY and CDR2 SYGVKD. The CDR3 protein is CTISLRGTSGRTHNEQFF. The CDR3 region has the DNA TGTACCATCAGTTTAAGGGGGACTAGCGGGAGGACTCACAATGAGCAGTTCTTC.

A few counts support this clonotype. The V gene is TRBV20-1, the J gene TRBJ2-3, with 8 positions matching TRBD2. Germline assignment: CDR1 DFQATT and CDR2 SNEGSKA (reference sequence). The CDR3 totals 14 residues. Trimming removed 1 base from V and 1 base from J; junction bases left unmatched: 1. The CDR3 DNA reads TGCAGTGCTAGAGTCGGGGGGGGCACAGATACGCAGTATTTT. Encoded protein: CSARVGGGTDTQYF.

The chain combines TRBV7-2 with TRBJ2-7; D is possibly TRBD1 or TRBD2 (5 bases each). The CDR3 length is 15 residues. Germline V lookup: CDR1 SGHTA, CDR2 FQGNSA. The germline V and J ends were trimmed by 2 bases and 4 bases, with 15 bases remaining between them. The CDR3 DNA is TGTGCCAGCAGCTTAACCCGGGCAGGGAGTTACGAGCAGTACTTC. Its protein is CASSLTRAGSYEQYF.

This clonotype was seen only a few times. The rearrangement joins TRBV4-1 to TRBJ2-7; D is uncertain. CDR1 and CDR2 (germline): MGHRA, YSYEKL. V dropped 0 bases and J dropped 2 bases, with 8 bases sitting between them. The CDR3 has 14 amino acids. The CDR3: CASSQEWRAYEQYV. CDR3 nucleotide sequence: TGCGCCAGCAGCCAAGAGTGGCGAGCCTACGAGCAGTACGTC.

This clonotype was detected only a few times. The CDR3 sequence: CASSTGGPKNIQYF. The DNA of the CDR3 is TGTGCCAGCAGCACCGGAGGGCCCAAAAACATTCAGTACTTC. This chain links TRBV7-2 with TRBJ2-4; D might be TRBD2 (6 bases). Germline V gives CDR1 SGHTA, CDR2 FQGNSA. The CDR3 spans 14 residues. Trimming took 5 bases from V and 2 from J, leaving 10 bases between them.

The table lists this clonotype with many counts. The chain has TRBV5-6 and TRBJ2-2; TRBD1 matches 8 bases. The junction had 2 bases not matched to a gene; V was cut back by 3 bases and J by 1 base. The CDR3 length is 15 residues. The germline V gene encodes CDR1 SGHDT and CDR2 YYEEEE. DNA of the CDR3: TGTGCCAGCAGCTGGACAGGGTGGAACACCGGGGAGCTGTTTTTT. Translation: CASSWTGWNTGELFF.